This entry lists 20 T cell receptor beta chains sequenced from one sample in a study of beta chain features in type 1 diabetes. Of the isolated RNA, all was reverse transcribed, and so the sequenced material was expressed TCRB transcripts. TCRdb's copy holds only in-frame clones and misses some; the assay was immunoSEQ multiplex PCR. The repertoire includes about 360,000 clones, roughly 12% of them detected once, and 0.017% sits in the top ten. The sample comprised naive CD4+ T cells from blood. The origin of the receptors is a man aged 18-30 years in good health.

This clone was seen a few times. The rearrangement joins TRBV29-1 to TRBJ1-5, with TRBD1 matching over 9 bases. The CDR3 runs to 15 residues. The trim removed 6 bases at V and 5 bases at J, leaving 11 bases unmatched. Germline V gives CDR1 SQVTM, CDR2 ANQGSEA. CDR3: CSVPGQGYGDQPQHF. In DNA form, the CDR3 reads TGCAGCGTCCCGGGACAGGGTTATGGGGATCAGCCCCAGCATTTT. The whole variable domain, remainder taken from reference TRBV29-1 and TRBJ1-5, is SAVISQKPSRDICQRGTSLTIQCQVDSQVTMMFWYRQQPGQSLTLIATANQGSEATYESGFVIDKFPISRPNLTFSTLTVSNMSPEDSSIYLCSVPGQGYGDQPQHFGDGTRLSIL.

The chain combines TRBV19 with TRBJ1-1; D is perhaps TRBD1 (6 bases). Germline values: CDR1 LNHDA, CDR2 SQIVND (reference sequence). CDR3 size: 14 residues. V shed 4 bases and J shed 5 bases, with 14 bases lying between them. In DNA form, the CDR3 reads TGTGCCAGTAGTAGGGGGCGACGGGTTACTGAAGCTTTCTTT. Its protein is CASSRGRRVTEAFF.

This clone came up a few times. This chain links TRBV13 with TRBJ2-7; TRBD1 agrees at 9 bases. Per the germline V gene, CDR1 is PRHDT and CDR2 is FYEKMQ (reference sequence). Trimming at V came to 1 base and at J to 4 bases, leaving 5 bases not matched to a gene. The CDR3 consists of 15 residues. CDR3 region: CASSLVSDRGYEQYF. Here the CDR3 DNA reads TGTGCCAGCAGCTTAGTATCGGACAGGGGATACGAGCAGTACTTC.

This clone was recorded a few times. This chain joins TRBV7-9 and TRBJ2-3, with TRBD2 matching over 11 bases. The V gene's germline CDR1 is SEHNR and CDR2 FQNEAQ (reference sequence). Trimming removed 5 bases from V and 5 bases from J; junction bases left unmatched: 9. This CDR3 comprises 16 residues. CDR3 loop: CASSTLAGGFVDTQYF. The CDR3 DNA reads as TGTGCCAGCAGCACGCTAGCGGGAGGCTTTGTAGATACGCAGTATTTT.

The chain combines TRBV29-1 with TRBJ2-3, with D perhaps matching TRBD1 (6 bases). Trimming took 0 bases from V and 2 from J, leaving 15 bases between them. Per germline, CDR1 SQVTM and CDR2 ANQGSEA. The CDR3 is 16 residues long. The CDR3, as DNA: TGCAGCGTTGAAGATAGGAGCAGGGGCCTCACAGATACGCAGTATTTT. Translated, it gives CSVEDRSRGLTDTQYF.

This clone was seen only a few times. The chain employs TRBV5-1 and TRBJ2-3; TRBD1 aligns across 7 bases. This CDR3 has 14 amino acids. Germline-derived CDR1 and CDR2 are SGHRS and YFSETQ. J gave up 6 bases and V 0 bases, and 4 bases lay outside the gene matches. The CDR3 DNA sequence: TGCGCCAGCAGCTTGGAGGGGGCCTACGATACGCAGTATTTT. As protein: CASSLEGAYDTQYF.

The V gene is TRBV14, the J gene TRBJ2-2; no clear D gene. Between the trimmed V and J ends, which lost 1 base and 1 base, there was a span of 4 bases. Looked up from germline, CDR1 is SGHDN and CDR2 is FVKESK. The CDR3 loop spans 14 amino acids. CDR3: CASSQVQNTGELFF. For the CDR3, the DNA is TGTGCCAGCAGCCAAGTCCAGAACACCGGGGAGCTGTTTTTT.

The chain employs TRBV28 and TRBJ2-1; 7 bases fit TRBD2. The CDR3 consists of 15 residues. V lost 2 bases, J lost 15 bases, and 16 bases stayed unmatched. Germline V gives CDR1 MDHEN, CDR2 SYDVKM. CDR3 DNA: TGTGCCAGCAGTTTAAAGGGAGCCTTAGCGGGCCTAGGGTTCTTC. This gives the protein CASSLKGALAGLGFF.

The chain is built from TRBV18 and TRBJ1-1; 7 positions match TRBD1. V shed 1 base, J shed 5 bases, and the junction held 7 bases outside the gene matches. CDR3 size: 15 residues. Germline values: CDR1 KGHSH, CDR2 LQKENI. CDR3 DNA sequence: TGTGCCAGCTCACCACAGGGGGCACCGAGGACTGAAGCTTTCTTT. Amino acids: CASSPQGAPRTEAFF.

This chain connects TRBV7-2 to TRBJ2-7, with 8 bases fitting TRBD1. Germline V gene sequence: CDR1 SGHTA, CDR2 FQGNSA. The V and J ends lost 2 bases and 5 bases, in that order; junction bases with no gene match: 8. CDR3 length: 15 amino acids. CDR3 in DNA: TGTGCCAGCAGCTTATCAGGGGGCCCAGGACACGAGCAGTACTTC. Its translation is CASSLSGGPGHEQYF.

This chain connects TRBV2 to TRBJ2-3; no firm D call. The CDR3 totals 10 residues. The V and J ends lost 2 bases and 10 bases respectively, with 4 bases between them. Germline V gene lookup returns CDR1 SNHLY and CDR2 FYNNEI. The CDR3 sequence: CASSESPQYF. For the CDR3, the DNA is TGTGCCAGCAGTGAAAGCCCGCAGTATTTT.

This sequence joins TRBV11-3 and TRBJ2-3; D not certain. Germline V gene sequence: CDR1 SGHNT, CDR2 YENEEA. Deletions cut 0 bases from V and 8 bases from J, with 9 bases between. This CDR3 spans 13 amino acids. CDR3 residues: CASSLEGEATQYF. The CDR3 bases are TGTGCCAGCAGCTTAGAAGGCGAGGCTACGCAGTATTTT.

There are a few counts of this clone. The chain couples TRBV18 to TRBJ2-1; TRBD2 agrees at 11 bases. The CDR3 totals 15 residues. Unmatched junction bases numbered 0, after V lost 3 bases and J lost 2 bases. CDR1 KGHSH and CDR2 LQKENI come from the germline V gene. Written as DNA, the CDR3 is TGTGCCAGCTCACCGGGACTAGCGGCCTACAATGAGCAGTTCTTC. Translated, it gives CASSPGLAAYNEQFF.

This clone was seen a few times. V usage is TRBV18 and J usage is TRBJ2-1; possible D gene TRBD2, 5 bases. Germline V CDR1 and CDR2: KGHSH, LQKENI. This CDR3 has 19 amino acids. Trimming cost V 3 bases and J 8 bases, with 29 bases left between them. CDR3 sequence: CASSPAGKIADNEKDEQFF. CDR3 in DNA: TGTGCCAGCTCACCGGCGGGCAAGATAGCCGATAACGAGAAGGATGAGCAGTTCTTC.

The chain links TRBV18 to TRBJ2-4, with D possibly being TRBD1 (6 bases). The CDR3 loop spans 16 amino acids. The V end was cut by 5 bases, the J end by 0 bases, with 14 bases between. Per germline, CDR1 KGHSH and CDR2 LQKENI. The CDR3 DNA reads as TGTGCCAGCTCAAGGGACAATCCTCTAGCCAAAAACATTCAGTACTTC. Its protein is CASSRDNPLAKNIQYF.

This clone was seen a few times. The chain couples TRBV10-3 to TRBJ1-2, with a weak D call TRBD1 (6 bases). From germline, CDR1 is ENHRY and CDR2 SYGVKD. V lost 2 bases and J 2 bases, leaving 15 bases between the germline ends. The CDR3 has 16 residues. The CDR3 DNA sequence: TGTGCCATCAGTGAGCAGGGACACCTTCCCAACTATGGCTACACCTTC. Translating it yields CAISEQGHLPNYGYTF.

The rearrangement links TRBV28 to TRBJ2-7; possibly TRBD1 for D (6 bases). Trimming pared 10 bases from V and 2 bases from J, leaving 15 bases between. This CDR3 spans 13 amino acids. CDR1 is MDHEN, CDR2 SYDVKM, per germline. CDR3: CATAEDRPYEQYF. CDR3 coding DNA: TGTGCCACCGCGGAGGACAGACCCTACGAGCAGTACTTC.

This clone was counted between two and nine times. This chain uses TRBV30 with TRBJ1-5; D unclear. Germline CDR1 reads GTSNPN; CDR2 reads SVGIG (reference sequence). This CDR3 spans 13 amino acids. V lost 3 bases and J lost 4, with 10 bases in between. CDR3 sequence reads: CAWRRQANQPQHF. The CDR3 DNA is TGTGCCTGGAGGCGACAAGCTAATCAGCCCCAGCATTTT.

The chain uses TRBV4-2 and TRBJ2-1; TRBD2 matches at 8 bases. Trimming at V came to 0 bases and at J to 1 base, leaving 2 bases not matched to a gene. Germline values: CDR1 LGHNA, CDR2 YNFKEQ. The CDR3 has 16 residues. The CDR3 is CASSQEERGSYNEQFF. CDR3 sequence (DNA): TGTGCCAGCAGCCAAGAGGAGCGGGGGTCCTACAATGAGCAGTTCTTC.

The genes are TRBV29-1 and TRBJ1-4; tentatively, D is TRBD1 (6 bases). This CDR3 has 14 residues. Per germline, CDR1 SQVTM and CDR2 ANQGSEA. V dropped 5 bases and J dropped 7 bases, with 17 bases sitting between them. The CDR3 is CSVSRGARVEKLFF. The CDR3, as DNA: TGCAGCGTTTCCCGGGGGGCTAGGGTTGAAAAACTGTTTTTT.